Listed below are T cell receptor beta chains from one sample, sequenced in a study of beta chain features in type 1 diabetes. TCRdb's table, derived via immunoSEQ multiplex PCR, lists solely in-frame clones and lacks some. In the table there are about 360,000 clones, 10% to 15% of which are singletons. The material sequenced was naive CD4+ T cells from blood. The origin of the receptors is a young man in good health. Both conserved end residues are part of each CDR3. A D gene is named only where the DNA matches it firmly. For some rows the clone size is stated as once, few or many, or as a class when expanded; others skip it.

D,V,size,J,DNA,CDR3
TRBD2,TRBV7-2,few,TRBJ2-1,TGTGCCAGCAGCCGGAGCGGGGGCCGCTACAATGAGCAGTTCTTC,CASSRSGGRYNEQFF
NA,TRBV11-1,NA,TRBJ2-5,TGTGCCAGCAGCTTCTCCCTTTTCCAAGAGACCCAGTACTTC,CASSFSLFQETQYF
NA,TRBV19,few,TRBJ2-5,TGTGCCAGTAGTATCCACTACAGGGAAGAGACCCAGTACTTC,CASSIHYREETQYF
NA,TRBV28,NA,TRBJ1-1,TGTGCCAGTTCCACCTTGGGGCGGAACACTGAAGCTTTCTTT,CASSTLGRNTEAFF
NA,TRBV7-9,NA,TRBJ1-2,TGTGCCAGCAGCTTAGCCGGAGCCCTTCATGGCTACACCTTC,CASSLAGALHGYTF
NA,TRBV13,few,TRBJ2-3,TGTGCCAGCAGCTTAAATCTAGGGACTAGCACAGATACGCAGTATTTT,CASSLNLGTSTDTQYF
NA,TRBV30,NA,TRBJ2-7,TGTGCCTGGAGTGTACTGGGGGCATACGAGCAGTACTTC,CAWSVLGAYEQYF
NA,TRBV11-3,NA,TRBJ2-1,TGTGCCAGCAGCTTTCTAACCCTCGGGGGTGAGCAGTTCTTC,CASSFLTLGGEQFF
NA,TRBV29-1,NA,TRBJ2-5,TGCAGCGTTGAAGATATGGAGGGGGCGGGAGAGACCCAGTACTTC,CSVEDMEGAGETQYF
TRBD1,TRBV4-1,few,TRBJ1-1,TGCGCCAGCAGCCAACCGTCCGGGACAGGGGCCACTGAAGCTTTCTTT,CASSQPSGTGATEAFF
NA,TRBV10-3,few,TRBJ2-5,TGTGCCATCAGTGAGGCGGAGACCCAGTACTTC,CAISEAETQYF
TRBD2,TRBV7-9,few,TRBJ2-5,TGTGCCAGCAGCTCAACAGGACTAGCTTTGGAGACCCAGTACTTC,CASSSTGLALETQYF
NA,TRBV5-1,few,TRBJ2-5,TGCGCCAGCAGCTTGGCGGCAGGTCAACAAGAGACCCAGTACTTC,CASSLAAGQQETQYF
NA,TRBV28,NA,TRBJ1-6,TGTGCCAGCAGTTTGAACAGCTCACCCCTCCACTTT,CASSLNSSPLHF
NA,TRBV7-3,NA,TRBJ2-1,TGTGCCAGCAGCTTAAGCGCGGGTGAGCAGTTCTTC,CASSLSAGEQFF
NA,TRBV5-1,few,TRBJ1-1,TGCGCCAGCAGCTGGCAAGGGGGAAACACTGAAGCTTTCTTT,CASSWQGGNTEAFF